In its sample, the clone carrying this T cell receptor beta chain was seen once. This entry is derived from a study of control samples from healthy donors and cancer patients. This CDR3 has 15 residues. Deletions cut 5 bases from V and 0 bases from J, with 11 bases between. Germline-derived CDR1 and CDR2 are LNHDA and SQIVND (reference sequence). Some clones are missing from TCRdb's copy, which holds only in-frame ones; the method was immunoSEQ multiplex PCR. The data show 120,000 or so clones, approximately 88% seen once. Material: PBMCs. The gene calls are TRBV19 and TRBJ2-1; D possibly uses TRBD1 or TRBD2 (6 bases each). This TCR derives from a woman aged 60-70 years with lung cancer. CDR3 sequence (DNA): TGTGCCAGTAGTTCGCCGGGGGCCTCCTACAATGAGCAGTTCTTC. It encodes CASSSPGASYNEQFF. Drawing the rest from reference TRBV19 and TRBJ2-1, the complete variable domain is DGGITQSPKYLFRKEGQNVTLSCEQNLNHDAMYWYRQDPGQGLRLIYYSQIVNDFQKGDIAEGYSVSREKKESFPLTVTSAQKNPTAFYLCASSSPGASYNEQFFGPGTRLTVL.